This T cell receptor (beta chain) was retrieved from a study of blood T cell repertoires in COVID-19. As for the study in general: COVID-19 samples collected from the United States, Italy and Spain covered acute and convalescent phases. T cells, B-cell-depleted T cells, or PBMCs supplied cDNA or gDNA.

Original analysis: Amplification with reference gene primers provided the estimates of nucleated cell counts. The method was immunoSEQ multiplex PCR; TCRdb's version includes in-frame clones alone and lacks a portion of them. Clonal size and the V and J genes are those of that table, whereas D and trimming came from the DNA. The data contain some 250,000 clones, approximately 78% of them singletons. Germline V gives CDR1 SGHRS, CDR2 YFSETQ. The CDR3 runs 18 residues. The V gene lost 1 base and the J gene lost 6 bases, with 22 bases spanning the gap. The sample taken for sequencing was peripheral blood. The chain carries TRBV5-1 and TRBJ1-4; D perhaps matches TRBD1 (5 bases). This TCR was recovered from a woman aged 55-69 years with active or convalescent COVID-19. For the CDR3, the DNA is TGCGCCAGCAGCTTGAAGCCGCCAAGGGGCGATATTCATGAAAAACTGTTTTTT. It encodes CASSLKPPRGDIHEKLFF.